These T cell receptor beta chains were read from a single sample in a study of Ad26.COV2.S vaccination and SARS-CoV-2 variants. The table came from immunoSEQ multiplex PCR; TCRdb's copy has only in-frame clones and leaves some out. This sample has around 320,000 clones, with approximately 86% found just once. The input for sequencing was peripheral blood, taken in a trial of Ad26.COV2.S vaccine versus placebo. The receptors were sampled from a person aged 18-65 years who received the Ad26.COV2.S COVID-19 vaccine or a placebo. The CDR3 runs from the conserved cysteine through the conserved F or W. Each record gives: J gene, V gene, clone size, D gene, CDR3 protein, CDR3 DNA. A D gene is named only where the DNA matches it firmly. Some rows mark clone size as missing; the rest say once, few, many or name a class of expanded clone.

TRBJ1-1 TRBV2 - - CASSEAGGNTEAFF TGTGCCAGCAGTGAGGCAGGAGGGAACACTGAAGCTTTCTTT
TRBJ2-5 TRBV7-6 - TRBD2 CASSFEKTSGGSGAQYF TGTGCCAGCAGCTTTGAGAAGACTAGCGGGGGGTCCGGGGCCCAGTACTTC
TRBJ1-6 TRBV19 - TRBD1 CASSIPGQGGGSPLHF TGTGCCAGTAGTATACCGGGACAGGGGGGAGGTTCACCCCTCCACTTT
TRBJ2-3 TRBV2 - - CASLDSNTDTQYF TGTGCCAGCCTGGACAGCAACACAGATACGCAGTATTTT
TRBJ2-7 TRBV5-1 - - CASSSLQGLENEQYF TGCGCCAGCAGCTCATTGCAGGGATTGGAAAACGAGCAGTACTTC
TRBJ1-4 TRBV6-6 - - CASSSQGRGDEKLFF TGTGCCAGCAGTTCTCAGGGGAGAGGGGATGAAAAACTGTTTTTT
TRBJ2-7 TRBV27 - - CASSSYTTGYEQYF TGTGCCAGCAGTTCATACACGACAGGATACGAGCAGTACTTC
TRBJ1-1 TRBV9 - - CASSVTGNTEAFF TGTGCCAGCAGCGTGACGGGGAACACTGAAGCTTTCTTT
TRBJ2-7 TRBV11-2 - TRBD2 CASSLSAGGSSSYEQYF TGTGCCAGCAGCTTATCGGCGGGGGGCTCGAGCTCCTACGAGCAGTACTTC
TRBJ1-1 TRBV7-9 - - CASSRAGQPNTEAFF TGTGCCAGCAGCCGGGCTGGGCAGCCGAACACTGAAGCTTTCTTT
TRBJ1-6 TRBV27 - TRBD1 CASSFGQASSYNSPLHF TGTGCCAGCAGTTTTGGACAGGCCAGCTCCTATAATTCACCCCTCCACTTT
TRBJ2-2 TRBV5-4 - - CASSLMGANTGELFF TGTGCCAGCAGCTTGATGGGGGCGAACACCGGGGAGCTGTTTTTT
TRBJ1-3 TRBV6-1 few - CASSDNTGSSGNTIYF TGTGCCAGCAGTGATAATACGGGCTCCTCTGGAAACACCATATATTTT
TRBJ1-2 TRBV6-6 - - CASSPQDTYYGYTF TGTGCCAGCAGCCCTCAAGACACCTACTATGGCTACACCTTC
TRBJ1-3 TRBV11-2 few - CASSPGYGFSGNTIYF TGTGCCAGCAGCCCGGGATACGGCTTCTCTGGAAACACCATATATTTT
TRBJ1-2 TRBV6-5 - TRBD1 CASSSDRGWDYGYTF TGTGCCAGCAGTTCCGACAGGGGATGGGACTATGGCTACACCTTC
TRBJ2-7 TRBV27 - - CASSPRLFGEQYF TGTGCCAGCAGTCCTAGACTGTTTGGCGAGCAGTACTTC
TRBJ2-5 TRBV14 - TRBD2 CASSLSGTSPLSFQETQYF TGTGCCAGCAGCCTCTCCGGGACTAGCCCTCTGTCCTTCCAAGAGACCCAGTACTTC
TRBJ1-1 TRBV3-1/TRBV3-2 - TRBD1 CASSPGQGRTEAFF TGTGCCAGCAGCCCGGGACAGGGTCGTACTGAAGCTTTCTTT
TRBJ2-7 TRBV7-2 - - CASSPQLGEQYF TGTGCCAGCAGCCCCCAGTTAGGTGAGCAGTACTTC
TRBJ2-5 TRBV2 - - CASSEAIFLRGEETQYF TGTGCCAGCAGTGAAGCAATTTTTCTAAGGGGGGAAGAGACCCAGTACTTC
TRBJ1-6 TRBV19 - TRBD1 CASSSGQYNSPLHF TGTGCCAGTAGTTCGGGACAGTATAATTCACCCCTCCACTTT
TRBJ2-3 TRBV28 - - CASSQTPYPTDTQYF TGTGCCAGCAGCCAGACACCGTACCCCACAGATACGCAGTATTTT
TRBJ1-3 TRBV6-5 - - CASSYLAGASGNTIYF TGTGCCAGCAGTTACCTCGCGGGAGCCTCTGGAAACACCATATATTTT
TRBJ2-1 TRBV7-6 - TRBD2 CASRQTSGGAHEQFF TGTGCCAGCAGACAGACTAGCGGGGGGGCCCATGAGCAGTTCTTC
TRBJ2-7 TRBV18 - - CASSPTVTPYEQYF TGTGCCAGCTCACCGACCGTTACTCCCTACGAGCAGTACTTC
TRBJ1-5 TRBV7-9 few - CASSLPPLRGNLSNQPQHF TGTGCCAGCAGCTTACCTCCCCTACGAGGGAACTTAAGCAATCAGCCCCAGCATTTT
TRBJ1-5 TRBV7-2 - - CASSLDSDQPQHF TGTGCCAGCAGCCTCGACAGTGATCAGCCCCAGCATTTT
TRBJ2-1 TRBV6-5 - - CASSSRLEGIEQFF TGTGCCAGCAGCTCCCGTTTAGAGGGCATTGAGCAGTTCTTC
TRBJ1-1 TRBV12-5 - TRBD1 CASAMEGAYTEAFF TGTGCTAGTGCCATGGAGGGGGCGTATACTGAAGCTTTCTTT
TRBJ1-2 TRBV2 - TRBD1 CASVSGGQGDYGYTF TGTGCCAGCGTTTCTGGGGGACAGGGGGACTATGGCTACACCTTC
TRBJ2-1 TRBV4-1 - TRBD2 CASSQGPGLGTNEQFF TGCGCCAGCAGCCAAGGTCCGGGACTAGGGACCAATGAGCAGTTCTTC
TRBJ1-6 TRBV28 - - CASSRDGHRSPLHF TGTGCCAGCAGTCGGGACGGTCATCGTTCACCCCTCCACTTT
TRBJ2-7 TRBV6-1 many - CASREDPTVQYF TGTGCCAGCAGGGAAGATCCTACGGTGCAGTACTTC
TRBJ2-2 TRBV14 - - CASSQVPVRATGELFF TGTGCCAGCAGCCAAGTCCCGGTACGGGCCACCGGGGAGCTGTTTTTT
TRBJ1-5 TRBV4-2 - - CASSGTGGSQPQHF TGTGCCAGCAGCGGAACCGGGGGGAGTCAGCCCCAGCATTTT
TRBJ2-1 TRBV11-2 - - CASSLGSLFELNEQFF TGTGCCAGCAGCTTAGGGTCACTCTTCGAGCTAAATGAGCAGTTCTTC
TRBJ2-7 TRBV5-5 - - CASSIVGGLYEQYF TGTGCCAGCAGCATTGTCGGCGGGCTGTACGAGCAGTACTTC
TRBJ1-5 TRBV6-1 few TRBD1 CASSEPYTGANQPQHF TGTGCCAGCAGTGAGCCCTATACAGGGGCGAATCAGCCCCAGCATTTT
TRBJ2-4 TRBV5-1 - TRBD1 CASSNTQGSSNIQYF TGCGCCAGCAGCAACACACAGGGGAGCTCAAACATTCAGTACTTC
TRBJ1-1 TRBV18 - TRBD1 CASSPGQGTEAFF TGTGCCAGCTCACCAGGACAGGGCACTGAAGCTTTCTTT
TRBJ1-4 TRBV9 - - CASSGTVATNEKLFF TGTGCCAGCAGCGGGACGGTTGCAACTAATGAAAAACTGTTTTTT
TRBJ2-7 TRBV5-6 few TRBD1 CASSFAGTAQYF TGTGCCAGCAGCTTCGCCGGGACAGCTCAGTACTTC
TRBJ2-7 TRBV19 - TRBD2 CASSIDLGGRGQYF TGTGCCAGTAGTATAGATCTGGGAGGGCGAGGGCAGTACTTC
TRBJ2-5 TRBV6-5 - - CASSQGQLRETQYF TGTGCCAGCAGCCAAGGACAGTTGAGGGAGACCCAGTACTTC
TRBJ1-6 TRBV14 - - CASSQADGPWDSPLHF TGTGCCAGCAGCCAAGCCGATGGCCCCTGGGACTCACCCCTCCACTTT
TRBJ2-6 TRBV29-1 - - CSVAAISGANVLTF TGCAGCGTTGCAGCGATCTCTGGGGCCAACGTCCTGACTTTC
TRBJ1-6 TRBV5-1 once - CASSGGNGGNSPLHF TGCGCCAGCAGCGGGGGTAATGGCGGTAATTCACCCCTCCACTTT
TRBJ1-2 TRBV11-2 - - CASSQDGGYGYTF TGTGCCAGCAGCCAGGACGGGGGGTATGGCTACACCTTC